What follows is one T cell receptor beta chain and its context. The CDR3 is made up of 16 amino acids. V was pared by 5 bases and J by 1 base, with 17 bases between. CDR1 SEHNR and CDR2 FQNEAQ come from the germline V gene (reference sequence). Some clones are missing from TCRdb's copy, which holds only in-frame ones; the method was immunoSEQ multiplex PCR. Counted here are 300,000 to 350,000 clones, around 88% occurring once; the ten biggest clones make up 1.5% to 2%. These data originate in a study of blood T cell repertoires in COVID-19. Looking at the study overall: In each case, the material was cDNA or gDNA derived from T cells, B-cell-depleted T cells, or PBMCs.

This clonotype was sampled from a woman between 25 and 40 years old with COVID-19, enrolled during active disease. The sample was peripheral blood. The chain employs TRBV7-9 and TRBJ2-5; a weak D match, TRBD2 (7 bases). Here the CDR3 DNA reads TGTGCCAGCAGCCCAGCCCGAGGGGGGGGCCAAGAGACCCAGTACTTC. It codes for CASSPARGGGQETQYF.